This TCR beta chain was identified during a study of early T cells in non-severe SARS-CoV-2 infection. On the study more broadly: Sequencing input comprised bulk RNA from unsorted whole blood; chain pairing was not available.

Trimming at V came to 2 bases and at J to 1 base, leaving 1 base not matched to a gene. CDR1 is SGHTA, CDR2 FQGNSA, per germline. This CDR3 is built from 14 residues. This clonotype was counted many times. Attachment of unique molecular identifiers was made to individual cDNA molecules. TCRdb re-called the 5' RACE reads through MiXCR, storing one row per CDR3 protein. The table has under 50,000 distinct CDR3 sequences, around 6% seen once. The V and J genes are TRBV7-2 and TRBJ2-7; 8 bases align to TRBD2. Sequencing was done on a sample of whole blood. The clonotype was recovered from an adult who was a healthcare worker with PCR-confirmed SARS-CoV-2 infection or an uninfected control (not recorded which). In nucleotides, the CDR3 is TGTGCCAGCAGCTTAAGCGGGGGTTCCTACGAGCAGTACTTC. As protein: CASSLSGGSYEQYF.